The 32 T cell receptor beta chains reported below all come from one sample, sequenced in a study of blood T cell repertoires in COVID-19. The protocol was immunoSEQ multiplex PCR, while the TCRdb copy is restricted to in-frame clones and leaves out a portion. The sample holds about 270,000 clones; approximately 77% are singletons and the top ten take about 3.4%. Sequencing was done on a sample of peripheral blood. These receptors were obtained from a woman aged 18-35 years with acute or convalescent COVID-19.

V is TRBV28 and J is TRBJ2-1; 11 bases agree with TRBD2. The V gene end was trimmed by 3 bases and the J gene end by 6 bases; junction bases not matched to a gene: 4. Germline assignment: CDR1 MDHEN and CDR2 SYDVKM. The CDR3 runs 15 residues. Written as DNA, the CDR3 is TGTGCCAGCAGTTTTGAGACTAGCGGGGTCAATGAGCAGTTCTTC. Translated: CASSFETSGVNEQFF.

The chain is built from TRBV18 and TRBJ1-1, with 7 positions matching TRBD1. This CDR3 comprises 13 residues. Germline CDR1 is KGHSH and CDR2 is LQKENI. V gave up 3 bases and J gave up 7 bases; unmatched junction bases: 5. This CDR3 reads CASSPSRDSEAFF. CDR3 DNA sequence: TGTGCCAGCTCACCTAGTCGGGACAGTGAAGCTTTCTTT.

V is TRBV28 and J is TRBJ1-5; 9 bases match TRBD1. CDR3 size: 19 residues. Germline-derived CDR1 and CDR2 are MDHEN and SYDVKM. The V gene end was trimmed by 5 bases and the J gene end by 0 bases; junction bases not matched to a gene: 14. The CDR3 protein is CASSLRQGVLYYSNQPQHF. CDR3 nucleotide sequence: TGTGCCAGCAGTCTACGACAGGGGGTTCTCTATTATAGCAATCAGCCCCAGCATTTT. Drawing the rest from reference TRBV28 and TRBJ1-5, the complete variable domain is DVKVTQSSRYLVKRTGEKVFLECVQDMDHENMFWYRQDPGLGLRLIYFSYDVKMKEKGDIPEGYSVSREKKERFSLILESASTNQTSMYLCASSLRQGVLYYSNQPQHFGDGTRLSIL.

The chain has TRBV11-3 and TRBJ2-1, with 11 positions matching TRBD2. This CDR3 has 15 amino acids. V gave up 2 bases and J gave up 7 bases; unmatched junction bases: 4. Germline CDR1 is SGHNT and CDR2 is YENEEA. The DNA of the CDR3 is TGTGCCAGCAGCTTAAGACTAGCGGGGAAAAATGAGCAGTTCTTC. Translating it yields CASSLRLAGKNEQFF.

At least ten counts were recorded for this clone. This chain links TRBV12-3 or TRBV12-4 with TRBJ1-6, with unresolved D. V was clipped by 2 bases and J by 10 bases, with 9 bases between them. CDR3 length equals 13 residues. In DNA, the CDR3 is TGTGCCAGCAGTTTACTCCCCGTATCACCCCTCCACTTT. Its protein is CASSLLPVSPLHF.

J is TRBJ2-7 and V is TRBV6-5, with 9 bases lining up with TRBD2. Losses at the gene ends were 5 bases for V and 0 bases for J; bases not matched to a gene: 2. Per germline, CDR1 MNHEY and CDR2 SVGAGI. CDR3 size: 14 residues. CDR3 sequence: CASSLAGISYEQYF. The CDR3 region has the DNA TGTGCCAGCAGTCTAGCGGGAATCTCCTACGAGCAGTACTTC.

This chain links TRBV9 with TRBJ2-7, with a possible D match to TRBD2 (5 bases). The CDR3 sequence is 14 residues long. CDR1 and CDR2 from the germline V gene are SGDLS and YYNGEE. Trimming removed 5 bases from V and 3 bases from J, with 15 bases in between. The CDR3 loop is CASSLTPGGYEQYF. Here the CDR3 DNA reads TGTGCCAGCAGTCTGACTCCCGGAGGCTACGAGCAGTACTTC. The full variable domain, its missing parts supplied by reference TRBV9 and TRBJ2-7, is DSGVTQTPKHLITATGQRVTLRCSPRSGDLSVYWYQQSLDQGLQFLIQYYNGEERAKGNILERFSAQQFPDLHSELNLSSLELGDSALYFCASSLTPGGYEQYFGPGTRLTVT.

The CDR3 sequence is CASSESGTVTGELFF. The CDR3 DNA reads TGCGCCAGCAGTGAGTCCGGGACAGTCACCGGGGAGCTGTTTTTT. The V gene is TRBV10-2, the J gene TRBJ2-2; the match to TRBD1 covers 7 bases. V lost 0 bases, J lost 4 bases, and 2 bases stayed unmatched. CDR3 size: 15 residues. Germline CDR1 WSHSY, CDR2 SAAADI.

In its sample, this clone was seen once. The junction does not match germline at one end; this may be a read error. The chain has TRBV27 and TRBJ2-1, with 8 positions matching TRBD2. Germline V lookup: CDR1 MNHEY, CDR2 SMNVEV (reference sequence). CDR3 size: 14 residues. CDR3 amino acids: CASSKRESYNEQLF. The DNA for the CDR3 is TGTGCCAGCAGTAAGCGGGAGAGTTACAATGAGCAGCTCTTC.

This chain joins TRBV3-1 (or the pseudogene TRBV3-2) and TRBJ1-5; unclear D gene. This CDR3 contains 16 residues. The V end was cut by 1 base, the J end by 2 bases, with 12 bases between. The V gene's germline CDR1 is LGHDT and CDR2 YNNKEL (reference sequence). CDR3 bases: TGTGCCAGCAGCCAAGGAGGACTAGCCCGCAATCAGCCCCAGCATTTT. This codes for CASSQGGLARNQPQHF.

The chain carries TRBV10-2 and TRBJ2-5, with 10 bases that match TRBD2. The CDR3 is 15 residues long. The junction had 3 bases not matched to a gene; V was cut back by 4 bases and J by 1 base. CDR1 and CDR2 from the germline V gene are WSHSY and SAAADI. CDR3 residues: CASSVSGRAQETQYF. CDR3 nucleotides: TGCGCCAGCAGTGTGAGCGGGAGGGCCCAAGAGACCCAGTACTTC.

This clone turned up a few times. This chain uses TRBV4-3 with TRBJ2-7, with no clear D. The CDR3 has 16 amino acids. Germline V gives CDR1 LGHNA, CDR2 YSLEER. V was cut by 1 base and J by 3 bases, with 16 bases left in between. The CDR3 region has the DNA TGCGCCAGCAGCCAAGGAGCGCATCAACTTTACTACGAGCAGTACTTC. Its protein product is CASSQGAHQLYYEQYF.

This chain joins TRBV2 and TRBJ1-1, with D uncertain. V shed 7 bases and J shed 11 bases, with 14 bases lying between them. This CDR3 is built from 11 residues. Germline V gives CDR1 SNHLY, CDR2 FYNNEI. CDR3 coding DNA: TGTGCCAGCACCACACAGTTAGAGGCTTTCTTT. Amino acids: CASTTQLEAFF.

This chain links TRBV6-5 with TRBJ2-1; D unresolved. Germline CDR1 and CDR2: MNHEY and SVGAGI. The CDR3 has 15 amino acids. Trimming took off 2 bases at V and 0 bases at J, with 8 bases between the two ends. The CDR3 region is CASSYTTSSYNEQFF. In DNA form, the CDR3 reads TGTGCCAGCAGTTACACCACAAGCTCCTACAATGAGCAGTTCTTC.

The V and J genes are TRBV7-8 and TRBJ2-1; 7 bases line up with TRBD1. This CDR3 comprises 15 residues. CDR1 is SGHVS, CDR2 FQNEAQ, per germline. V shed 5 bases, J shed 6 bases, and the junction held 10 bases outside the gene matches. The CDR3 region is CASSVGQAQPNEQFF. The CDR3 nucleotides are TGTGCCAGCAGCGTCGGACAGGCACAACCCAATGAGCAGTTCTTC.

The rearrangement joins TRBV29-1 to TRBJ1-2, with TRBD1 as a possible D gene (6 bases). This CDR3 has 12 residues. Between the trimmed V and J ends, which lost 2 bases and 6 bases, there was a span of 10 bases. The germline gives CDR1 SQVTM, CDR2 ANQGSEA. CDR3 coding DNA: TGCAGCGTTGAAATTCCAGGGGATGGCTACACCTTC. This sequence encodes CSVEIPGDGYTF.

The rearrangement links TRBV6-5 to TRBJ2-7, with D perhaps matching TRBD1 (6 bases). V was trimmed by 4 bases and J by 4 bases, leaving 11 bases between them. The CDR3 is 13 residues long. CDR1 and CDR2 from the germline V gene are MNHEY and SVGAGI. DNA for the CDR3: TGTGCCAGCAGTTCCCTGACAGGATACGAGCAGTACTTC. The encoded protein is CASSSLTGYEQYF.

The rearrangement joins TRBV13 to TRBJ1-4; 8 nucleotides line up with TRBD1. The CDR3 is 15 amino acids. J lost 3 bases, V lost 4 bases, and 4 bases had no gene match. Germline lookup yields CDR1 PRHDT and CDR2 FYEKMQ (reference sequence). CDR3 DNA sequence: TGTGCCAGCAGCTACCGACAGGGGCCTAATGAAAAACTGTTTTTT. This codes for CASSYRQGPNEKLFF.

This chain uses TRBV5-6 with TRBJ1-4; D uncertain. The germline V gene has CDR1 SGHDT and CDR2 YYEEEE. The CDR3 is 14 amino acids. V shed 3 bases and J shed 8 bases, with 14 bases lying between them. CDR3 nucleotide sequence: TGTGCCAGCAGCTCTACGCTGTCGGGGGAAAAACTGTTTTTT. Protein product: CASSSTLSGEKLFF.

The chain couples TRBV5-6 to TRBJ1-2; the D gene is possibly TRBD1 (5 bases). The ends were cut back, 0 bases at V and 4 bases at J, with 13 bases in the middle. The CDR3 has 15 amino acids. Germline values: CDR1 SGHDT, CDR2 YYEEEE. CDR3 sequence (DNA): TGTGCCAGCAGCTTGGAGGACACCCGTGGCTATGGCTACACCTTC. The encoded protein is CASSLEDTRGYGYTF. Supplemented by reference TRBV5-6 and TRBJ1-2, the full variable domain reads DAGVTQSPTHLIKTRGQQVTLRCSPKSGHDTVSWYQQALGQGPQFIFQYYEEEERQRGNFPDRFSGHQFPNYSSELNVNALLLGDSALYLCASSLEDTRGYGYTFGSGTRLTVV.

The V and J genes are TRBV6-5 and TRBJ2-7, with 7 bases that match TRBD1. CDR3 size: 12 residues. Germline-derived CDR1 and CDR2 are MNHEY and SVGAGI. With V trimmed by 5 bases and J by 6 bases, 4 bases remained unmatched. CDR3 loop: CASSPNRGEQYF. CDR3 coding DNA: TGTGCCAGCAGTCCAAACAGGGGCGAGCAGTACTTC.

This clone was seen a few times. The chain is built from TRBV7-8 and TRBJ2-7; D possibly corresponds to TRBD1 (6 bases). V was trimmed by 2 bases and J by 7 bases, leaving 15 bases between them. The CDR3 length is 14 residues. Germline V CDR1 and CDR2: SGHVS, FQNEAQ. The CDR3 protein is CASSLSFRQAEQYF. CDR3 coding DNA: TGTGCCAGCAGCTTAAGCTTCCGACAGGCGGAGCAGTACTTC.

Here the CDR3 DNA reads TGTGCCAGCACCTCGTTGGGGGCCCACGAGCAGTACTTC. Translation gives CASTSLGAHEQYF. V gene TRBV6-6 combines with J gene TRBJ2-7; tentative D call: TRBD1 (6 bases). Germline CDR1 MNHNY, CDR2 SVGAGI (reference sequence). Trimming shortened V by 7 bases and J by 5 bases, and 15 bases separated the two germline ends. The CDR3 length is 13 residues.

This rearrangement joins TRBV6-1 to TRBJ1-1; no clear D gene. This CDR3 region has 12 residues. V lost 3 bases, J lost 7 bases, and 9 bases lay in between. The germline V gene encodes CDR1 MNHNS and CDR2 SASEGT. The CDR3, as DNA: TGTGCCAGCAGTGACCCTAATGTTGAAGCTTTCTTT. The encoded protein is CASSDPNVEAFF.

The chain carries TRBV7-2 and TRBJ2-7; TRBD2 matches 7 bases. Germline V gene sequence: CDR1 SGHTA, CDR2 FQGNSA. V was pared by 1 base and J by 3 bases, with 3 bases of the junction left unmatched. This CDR3 has 14 residues. CDR3 region: CASSLEGGSYEQYF. The CDR3 coding sequence is TGTGCCAGCAGCTTAGAGGGCGGGAGCTACGAGCAGTACTTC.

The chain is built from TRBV2 and TRBJ1-4; D ambiguous. Per the germline V gene, CDR1 is SNHLY and CDR2 is FYNNEI. This CDR3 comprises 14 residues. Trimming took 6 bases from V and 4 from J, leaving 12 bases between them. The CDR3 here is CASSVGEVNEKLFF. The CDR3 nucleotides are TGTGCCAGCAGCGTCGGGGAGGTTAATGAAAAACTGTTTTTT.

V usage is TRBV7-9 and J usage is TRBJ2-3, with D possibly TRBD2 on 6 matching bases. Germline V gene sequence: CDR1 SEHNR, CDR2 FQNEAQ (reference sequence). Trimming shortened V by 4 bases and J by 2 bases, and 10 bases separated the two germline ends. This CDR3 comprises 14 residues. In DNA form, the CDR3 reads TGTGCCAGCAGCTGGGCTAGCGACACAGATACGCAGTATTTT. Its translation is CASSWASDTDTQYF.

Remarks on this clone: The sample has other DNA sequences that encode this CDR3 too. The rearrangement joins TRBV7-2 to TRBJ2-7; tentatively, D is TRBD2 (5 bases). Per germline, CDR1 SGHTA and CDR2 FQGNSA. Trimming removed 2 bases at V and 4 bases at J, with 6 bases between. The CDR3 has 12 amino acids. The CDR3 spells CASSLSGYEQYF. The CDR3 DNA follows: TGTGCCAGCAGCTTAAGCGGATACGAGCAGTACTTC.

In its sample, this clone was seen once. The chain employs TRBV9 and TRBJ1-2; D perhaps matches TRBD1 (6 bases). V gave up 3 bases and J gave up 6 bases, with 21 bases separating them. From germline, CDR1 is SGDLS and CDR2 YYNGEE. The CDR3 consists of 16 residues. The CDR3 DNA reads as TGTGCCAGCAGCGCATCTCCCCTCGGGGGGGCGCATGGCTACACCTTC. Translation: CASSASPLGGAHGYTF.

V is TRBV13 and J is TRBJ2-3; 10 nucleotides agree with TRBD2. The CDR3 covers 16 residues. J was trimmed by 5 bases and V by 2 bases; bases with no gene match: 7. The germline CDR1 and CDR2 sequences are PRHDT and FYEKMQ (reference sequence). CDR3 residues: CASSLWLAGVLDTQYF. In DNA, the CDR3 is TGTGCCAGCAGCTTATGGCTAGCGGGAGTTCTAGATACGCAGTATTTT.

The chain recombines TRBV10-2 with TRBJ2-3, with 10 nucleotides matching TRBD2. Germline V gene sequence: CDR1 WSHSY, CDR2 SAAADI. The CDR3 runs to 16 residues. V was pared by 4 bases and J by 11 bases, with 15 bases of the junction left unmatched. CDR3 sequence reads: CASSVKPSGRRGRQYF. In nucleotides, the CDR3 is TGCGCCAGCAGTGTCAAACCTAGCGGGAGAAGGGGGAGGCAGTATTTT.

The chain is built from TRBV28 and TRBJ1-3; D remains unclear. The V end lost 3 bases, the J end lost 8 bases, and 8 bases lay between the germline ends. This CDR3 spans 12 amino acids. Germline assignment: CDR1 MDHEN and CDR2 SYDVKM. CDR3 coding DNA: TGTGCCAGCAGTTTTATCACGGACACCATATATTTT. It codes for CASSFITDTIYF.